These T cell receptor beta chains were read from a single sample in a study of Ad26.COV2.S vaccination and SARS-CoV-2 variants. Data came from immunoSEQ multiplex PCR; TCRdb stores just in-frame clones and leaves some out. This sample yields around 380,000 clones, of which approximately 91% are seen a single time; approximately 3.7% belongs to the top ten. The sample here was peripheral blood, taken in a trial of Ad26.COV2.S vaccine versus placebo. Receptors were obtained from a person between 18 and 60 years old who received the Ad26.COV2.S COVID-19 vaccine or a placebo. Both conserved end residues are part of each CDR3. D genes are given only for firm matches. Not all rows give a size; the values are once, few, many and, for expanded clones, a class.

j_gene: TRBJ1-6
v_gene: TRBV6-5
abundance: NA
d_gene: NA
CDR3aa: CASSYLSAGGSPLHF
CDR3nt: TGTGCCAGCAGTTACCTAAGCGCGGGCGGTTCACCCCTCCACTTT

j_gene: TRBJ2-5
v_gene: TRBV11-3
abundance: NA
d_gene: TRBD1
CDR3aa: CASSTRRPGQQETQYF
CDR3nt: TGTGCCAGCAGCACCAGACGGCCGGGACAGCAAGAGACCCAGTACTTC

j_gene: TRBJ1-5
v_gene: TRBV6-1
abundance: NA
d_gene: NA
CDR3aa: CASSAPRSRASNQPQHF
CDR3nt: TGTGCCAGCAGTGCCCCCCGGAGCCGAGCTAGCAATCAGCCCCAGCATTTT

j_gene: TRBJ1-1
v_gene: TRBV19
abundance: NA
d_gene: TRBD1
CDR3aa: CASSLYTGQTNTEAFF
CDR3nt: TGTGCCAGTAGTCTCTACACGGGACAGACGAACACTGAAGCTTTCTTT

j_gene: TRBJ2-7
v_gene: TRBV5-6
abundance: NA
d_gene: NA
CDR3aa: CASSLTVSYEQYF
CDR3nt: TGTGCCAGCAGCTTGACTGTCTCCTACGAGCAGTACTTC

j_gene: TRBJ1-2
v_gene: TRBV2
abundance: NA
d_gene: NA
CDR3aa: CASHLSVYGYTF
CDR3nt: TGTGCCAGCCATCTCTCGGTCTATGGCTACACCTTC

j_gene: TRBJ1-1
v_gene: TRBV6-1
abundance: once
d_gene: TRBD1
CDR3aa: CASSEALQGDEAFF
CDR3nt: TGTGCCAGCAGTGAAGCTCTCCAGGGGGACGAAGCTTTCTTT

j_gene: TRBJ2-3
v_gene: TRBV6-1
abundance: once
d_gene: NA
CDR3aa: CASSGVGGGRTDTQYF
CDR3nt: TGTGCCAGCAGTGGGGTTGGGGGCGGCCGGACAGATACGCAGTATTTT

j_gene: TRBJ1-1
v_gene: TRBV5-8
abundance: NA
d_gene: NA
CDR3aa: CASILDLLNTEAFF
CDR3nt: TGTGCCAGCATATTGGATCTGCTCAACACTGAAGCTTTCTTT

j_gene: TRBJ2-1
v_gene: TRBV3-1/TRBV3-2
abundance: once
d_gene: TRBD2
CDR3aa: CASSQGLAGDYNEQFF
CDR3nt: TGTGCCAGCAGCCAAGGACTAGCGGGGGACTACAATGAGCAGTTCTTC

j_gene: TRBJ1-6
v_gene: TRBV7-8
abundance: NA
d_gene: NA
CDR3aa: CASTQGSYNSPLHF
CDR3nt: TGTGCCAGCACCCAAGGCTCCTATAATTCACCCCTCCACTTT

j_gene: TRBJ2-2
v_gene: TRBV5-1
abundance: NA
d_gene: NA
CDR3aa: CASSLRGVSTGELFF
CDR3nt: TGCGCCAGCAGCTTAAGGGGGGTCTCCACCGGGGAGCTGTTTTTT

j_gene: TRBJ1-5
v_gene: TRBV2
abundance: NA
d_gene: NA
CDR3aa: CASSALVSNQPQHF
CDR3nt: TGTGCCAGCAGTGCGCTCGTTAGCAATCAGCCCCAGCATTTT

j_gene: TRBJ1-1
v_gene: TRBV30
abundance: NA
d_gene: NA
CDR3aa: CAWSWEENTEAFF
CDR3nt: TGTGCCTGGAGTTGGGAGGAGAACACTGAAGCTTTCTTT

j_gene: TRBJ2-7
v_gene: TRBV5-5
abundance: once
d_gene: TRBD2
CDR3aa: CASSLGTSGDYEQYF
CDR3nt: TGTGCCAGCAGCTTGGGGACTAGCGGGGACTACGAGCAGTACTTC

j_gene: TRBJ2-3
v_gene: TRBV6-1
abundance: NA
d_gene: NA
CDR3aa: CASSEYLFDTQYF
CDR3nt: TGTGCCAGCAGTGAATACCTTTTCGATACGCAGTATTTT

j_gene: TRBJ1-4
v_gene: TRBV10-3
abundance: NA
d_gene: TRBD1
CDR3aa: CAIRGDRGSEKLFF
CDR3nt: TGTGCCATCAGGGGGGACAGGGGATCTGAAAAACTGTTTTTT

j_gene: TRBJ2-5
v_gene: TRBV4-1
abundance: NA
d_gene: TRBD1
CDR3aa: CASSQEGQRKETQYF
CDR3nt: TGCGCCAGCAGCCAAGAGGGACAGAGAAAAGAGACCCAGTACTTC

j_gene: TRBJ2-1
v_gene: TRBV5-1
abundance: NA
d_gene: NA
CDR3aa: CASSSGPDNEQFF
CDR3nt: TGCGCCAGCAGCTCGGGACCCGACAATGAGCAGTTCTTC

j_gene: TRBJ2-1
v_gene: TRBV2
abundance: NA
d_gene: TRBD2
CDR3aa: CASSGAQRGYNEQFF
CDR3nt: TGTGCCAGCAGTGGTGCCCAGCGGGGTTACAATGAGCAGTTCTTC

j_gene: TRBJ1-1
v_gene: TRBV7-6
abundance: NA
d_gene: NA
CDR3aa: CASSLGTAPNTEAFF
CDR3nt: TGTGCCAGCAGCTTAGGGACGGCTCCGAACACTGAAGCTTTCTTT

j_gene: TRBJ2-3
v_gene: TRBV15
abundance: NA
d_gene: NA
CDR3aa: CATSRADRTGTDTQYF
CDR3nt: TGTGCCACCAGCAGAGCCGACAGGACTGGCACAGATACGCAGTATTTT

j_gene: TRBJ2-5
v_gene: TRBV7-2
abundance: NA
d_gene: NA
CDR3aa: CASSLGSHQETQYF
CDR3nt: TGTGCCAGCAGCTTAGGGAGCCACCAAGAGACCCAGTACTTC

j_gene: TRBJ1-2
v_gene: TRBV30
abundance: NA
d_gene: TRBD1
CDR3aa: CAWSVGQGDGYTF
CDR3nt: TGTGCCTGGAGTGTCGGGCAGGGGGATGGCTACACCTTC

j_gene: TRBJ1-3
v_gene: TRBV7-8
abundance: NA
d_gene: NA
CDR3aa: CASREAGTGNTIYF
CDR3nt: TGTGCCAGCAGGGAAGCCGGGACAGGAAACACCATATATTTT

j_gene: TRBJ1-2
v_gene: TRBV6-1
abundance: NA
d_gene: NA
CDR3aa: CASSELREGGYTF
CDR3nt: TGTGCCAGCAGTGAACTGAGGGAAGGCGGCTACACCTTC

j_gene: TRBJ1-6
v_gene: TRBV30
abundance: once
d_gene: NA
CDR3aa: CACRTESSYNSPLHF
CDR3nt: TGTGCCTGCAGGACAGAGAGCTCCTATAATTCACCCCTCCACTTT

j_gene: TRBJ1-1
v_gene: TRBV10-3
abundance: NA
d_gene: NA
CDR3aa: CATNSEARVTEAFF
CDR3nt: TGTGCCACCAACAGCGAGGCGAGGGTCACTGAAGCTTTCTTT

j_gene: TRBJ2-1
v_gene: TRBV27
abundance: once
d_gene: NA
CDR3aa: CASHSPGRSYNEQFF
CDR3nt: TGTGCCAGCCATTCCCCCGGACGCTCCTACAATGAGCAGTTCTTC

j_gene: TRBJ2-1
v_gene: TRBV5-4
abundance: NA
d_gene: NA
CDR3aa: CASRGTLGPKFF
CDR3nt: TGTGCCAGCAGGGGGACCCTCGGTCCTAAGTTCTTC

j_gene: TRBJ1-1
v_gene: TRBV14
abundance: NA
d_gene: NA
CDR3aa: CASSQGVGYTEAFF
CDR3nt: TGTGCCAGCAGCCAAGGTGTGGGCTACACTGAAGCTTTCTTT